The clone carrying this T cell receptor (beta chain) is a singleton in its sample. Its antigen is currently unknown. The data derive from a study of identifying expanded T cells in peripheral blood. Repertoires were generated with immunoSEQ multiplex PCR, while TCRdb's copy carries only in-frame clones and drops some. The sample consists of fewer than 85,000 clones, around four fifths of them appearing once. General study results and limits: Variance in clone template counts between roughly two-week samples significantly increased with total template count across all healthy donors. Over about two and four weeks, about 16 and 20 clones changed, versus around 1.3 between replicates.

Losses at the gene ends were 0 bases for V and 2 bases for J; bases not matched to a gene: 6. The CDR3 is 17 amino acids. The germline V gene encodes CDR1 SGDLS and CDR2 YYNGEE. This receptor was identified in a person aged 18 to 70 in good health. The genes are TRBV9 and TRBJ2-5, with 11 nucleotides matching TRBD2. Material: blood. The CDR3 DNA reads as TGTGCCAGCAGCGTAGGGGCGACTAGCGGGGCACAAGAGACCCAGTACTTC. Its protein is CASSVGATSGAQETQYF.